This TCR beta chain was identified during a study of molecular identifiers for immune sequencing clone quantification. The study, taken as a whole, reports: In a background of about 1 million naive cells, spiked Jurkat TCR RNA from one cell was reportedly detectable.

Source material for naive CD8 libraries was 20,000 to 1,000,000 sorted cells, with 10%, 30% or 50% RNA. Notes on this clonotype: Antigen unknown.

There are 14 residues in the CDR3. Germline V gene data show CDR1 as MNHEY and CDR2 as SMNVEV (reference sequence). The V end was cut by 1 base, the J end by 7 bases, with 10 bases between. Methods described previously, with TCR primers listed, were used for bulk TCR libraries. TCRdb called the PCR reads again in MiXCR, with one record for every CDR3 protein. The sample lists a few hundred thousand distinct CDR3 sequences, over 20% occurring once. The J gene is TRBJ2-2, the V gene TRBV27; no reliable D call. This sequence was found in a human donor in good health. Some libraries in this study had Jurkat cell RNA spiked in. The sample comprised naive CD8+ T cells from blood, with Jurkat cell RNA spiked in. Described subset: FACS-sorted CD8+CD4-CCR7+CD45RA+ naive T cells. The CDR3 DNA follows: TGTGCCAGCAGTTTATGGGTTTCTGGCGGGGAGCTGTTTTTT. This sequence encodes CASSLWVSGGELFF.